One and the same sample provided the 18 T cell receptor beta chains below, sequenced in a study of cytomegalovirus exposure and HLA in healthy donors. Profiling relied on immunoSEQ multiplex PCR, and the TCRdb table lists in-frame clones only, not all of them. This sample has approximately 44,000 clones; about nine tenths occur once, and the top ten carry less than 7%. Input material: PBMCs. The receptors originated from a woman in her twenties or thirties in good health and CMV-seronegative.

The chain is built from TRBV28 and TRBJ2-7; 11 bases are a match to TRBD2. V dropped 5 bases and J dropped 7; count of bases not matched to a gene: 13. From germline, CDR1 is MDHEN and CDR2 SYDVKM. This CDR3 comprises 16 residues. The CDR3 DNA sequence: TGTGCCAGCAGTGGGGAAGTACTAGCGGGAGCCAGGGAGCAGTACTTC. Amino acids: CASSGEVLAGAREQYF.

J is TRBJ2-2 and V is TRBV7-7; D is perhaps TRBD2 (5 bases). Germline assignment: CDR1 SSHAT and CDR2 FNYEAQ (reference sequence). The CDR3 has 18 amino acids. V was pared by 1 base and J by 0 bases, with 15 bases between. The CDR3 sequence: CASSLVFPSGANTGELFF. The CDR3 nucleotides are TGTGCCAGCAGCTTAGTATTTCCGAGCGGAGCGAACACCGGGGAGCTGTTTTTT.

The gene calls are TRBV28 and TRBJ2-7; D is perhaps TRBD2 (5 bases). The CDR3 covers 14 residues. V was cut by 5 bases and J by 5 bases, with 16 bases left in between. Germline CDR1 reads MDHEN; CDR2 reads SYDVKM. The CDR3 spells CASSAPPKGDEQYF. CDR3 sequence (DNA): TGTGCCAGCAGTGCCCCACCGAAGGGAGACGAGCAGTACTTC.

This clone has a handful of counts. The V and J genes are TRBV6-5 and TRBJ1-2; 8 bases match TRBD1. The V and J ends lost 6 bases and 7 bases, in that order; junction bases with no gene match: 4. CDR1 and CDR2 (germline): MNHEY, SVGAGI. The CDR3 spans 12 residues. CDR3 sequence: CASRGTGGGYTF. The DNA for the CDR3 is TGTGCCAGCAGGGGTACAGGGGGTGGCTACACCTTC.

This clone was seen more than once but under ten times. J is TRBJ1-1 and V is TRBV12-1. TRBV12-1 is a listed pseudogene. The CDR3 extends over 17 amino acids. CDR3 amino acids: CASSFSTLRCRNTEAFF. The CDR3 bases are TGTGCCAGCAGCTTTTCCACCCTCCGGTGTAGGAACACTGAAGCTTTCTTT.

The chain recombines TRBV18 with TRBJ2-4; D perhaps matches TRBD2 (6 bases). V was clipped by 0 bases and J by 0 bases, with 6 bases between them. CDR1 and CDR2 (germline): KGHSH, LQKENI. There are 15 residues in the CDR3. The CDR3 loop is CASSPPGLAKNIQYF. The CDR3, as DNA: TGTGCCAGCTCACCACCGGGACTAGCCAAAAACATTCAGTACTTC.

This chain uses TRBV2 with TRBJ2-2; no reliable D call. The germline V gene encodes CDR1 SNHLY and CDR2 FYNNEI. Trimming removed 3 bases from V and 0 bases from J, with 5 bases in between. The CDR3 consists of 14 residues. The DNA of the CDR3 is TGTGCCAGCAGTGAGAGGACGAACACCGGGGAGCTGTTTTTT. Amino acids: CASSERTNTGELFF.

This chain uses TRBV11-2 with TRBJ1-1; D not resolved. Germline CDR1 and CDR2: SGHAT and FQNNGV. Trimming removed 5 bases at V and 4 bases at J, with 14 bases between. This CDR3 has 14 residues. Here the CDR3 DNA reads TGTGCCAGCAGCCTACACCTTTCGGGCACTGAAGCTTTCTTT. It translates to CASSLHLSGTEAFF.

The DNA of the CDR3 is TGTGCCAGCAGCCCAGACAGGGAGCAGCCCCAGCATTTT. Translating it yields CASSPDREQPQHF. The chain is built from TRBV6-5 and TRBJ1-5; 7 bases are shared with TRBD1. CDR3 length: 13 amino acids. Germline V lookup: CDR1 MNHEY, CDR2 SVGAGI. The trim removed 6 bases at V and 7 bases at J, leaving 6 bases unmatched.

The V gene is TRBV28, the J gene TRBJ2-7; 7 nucleotides line up with TRBD2. Germline V gives CDR1 MDHEN, CDR2 SYDVKM. This CDR3 has 15 residues. J lost 5 bases, V lost 8 bases, and 15 bases had no gene match. Here the CDR3 DNA reads TGTGCCAGCCTTGGGCTTAGGACTAGTCTAGACGAGCAGTACTTC. As protein: CASLGLRTSLDEQYF.

V usage is TRBV6-5 and J usage is TRBJ2-5; maybe TRBD1 (6 bases). Trimming removed 5 bases at V and 2 bases at J, with 12 bases between. The CDR3 is 14 amino acids. Germline V gene lookup returns CDR1 MNHEY and CDR2 SVGAGI. CDR3 bases: TGTGCCAGCAGTCAGGGTAGGGGGCAAGAGACCCAGTACTTC. Its translation is CASSQGRGQETQYF.

This clone appeared once. The chain recombines TRBV27 with TRBJ1-4; 8 bases agree with TRBD1. The CDR3 consists of 16 residues. CDR1 is MNHEY, CDR2 SMNVEV, per germline (reference sequence). With V trimmed by 5 bases and J by 0 bases, 5 bases remained unmatched. CDR3 in amino acids: CASSVDRDATNEKLFF. CDR3 coding DNA: TGTGCCAGCAGTGTGGACAGGGACGCAACTAATGAAAAACTGTTTTTT. The full variable domain, in which reference TRBV27 and TRBJ1-4 provide the parts outside the CDR3, is EAQVTQNPRYLITVTGKKLTVTCSQNMNHEYMSWYRQDPGLGLRQIYYSMNVEVTDKGDVPEGYKVSRKEKRNFPLILESPSPNQTSLYFCASSVDRDATNEKLFFGSGTQLSVL.

The chain employs TRBV11-1 and TRBJ1-4; D is unresolved. The CDR3 extends over 15 amino acids. V was clipped by 5 bases and J by 8 bases, with 18 bases between them. Germline values: CDR1 SGHAT, CDR2 FQDESV (reference sequence). CDR3 residues: CASSPPGRGGEKLFF. CDR3 coding DNA: TGTGCCAGCAGCCCACCCGGCCGGGGAGGGGAAAAACTGTTTTTT.

This chain uses TRBV10-2 with TRBJ2-7; 10 bases map to TRBD2. Germline CDR1 WSHSY, CDR2 SAAADI. The junction had 12 bases not matched to a gene; V was cut back by 2 bases and J by 2 bases. The CDR3 sequence is 18 residues long. The CDR3 loop is CASSETPGSGRGPYEQYF. The CDR3 coding sequence is TGCGCCAGCAGTGAGACCCCAGGGAGCGGGAGGGGGCCCTACGAGCAGTACTTC.

By share of the sample, this clone is medium-sized. This chain connects TRBV14 to TRBJ2-7; 8 nucleotides line up with TRBD1. Trimming took 4 bases from V and 6 from J; bases not matched to a gene: 8. This CDR3 is 14 amino acids long. The germline gives CDR1 SGHDN, CDR2 FVKESK. The CDR3: CASSRTGKDPEQYF. CDR3 DNA sequence: TGTGCCAGCAGCCGGACAGGGAAGGATCCCGAGCAGTACTTC.

This chain links TRBV6-5 with TRBJ2-1; 7 nucleotides align to TRBD2. Germline CDR1 is MNHEY and CDR2 is SVGAGI. V lost 1 base, J lost 7 bases, and 10 bases stayed unmatched. CDR3 length: 16 amino acids. Here the CDR3 DNA reads TGTGCCAGCAGTTACTTGGGGGGGACTAATGATAATGAGCAGTTCTTC. It translates to CASSYLGGTNDNEQFF.

CDR3 coding DNA: TGTGCCTGGAGTGTACGTAGGACTAGCGGGAGGACTTTGGAGACCCAGTACTTC. This gives the protein CAWSVRRTSGRTLETQYF. The chain links TRBV30 to TRBJ2-5; TRBD2 matches 14 bases. The CDR3 is 18 residues long. Trimming at V came to 0 bases and at J to 5 bases, leaving 11 bases not matched to a gene. The V gene's germline CDR1 is GTSNPN and CDR2 SVGIG (reference sequence).

The V call is TRBV5-6, the J call TRBJ1-1, with D possibly TRBD1 on 5 matching bases. The germline V gene encodes CDR1 SGHDT and CDR2 YYEEEE. Deletions cut 5 bases from V and 0 bases from J, with 14 bases between. CDR3 length: 15 residues. CDR3 bases: TGTGCCAGCAGAGAGAGGGGAGGGATGAACACTGAAGCTTTCTTT. Its translation: CASRERGGMNTEAFF.